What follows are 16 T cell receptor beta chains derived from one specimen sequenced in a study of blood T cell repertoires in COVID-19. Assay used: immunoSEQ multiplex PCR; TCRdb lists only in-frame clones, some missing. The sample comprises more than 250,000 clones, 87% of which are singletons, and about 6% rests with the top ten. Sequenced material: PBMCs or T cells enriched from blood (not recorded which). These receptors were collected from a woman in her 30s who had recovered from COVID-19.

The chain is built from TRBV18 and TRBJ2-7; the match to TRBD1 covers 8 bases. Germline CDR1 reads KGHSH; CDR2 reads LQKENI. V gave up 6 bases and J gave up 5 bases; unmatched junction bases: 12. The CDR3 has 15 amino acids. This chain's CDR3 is CASSQDHGQGDEQYF. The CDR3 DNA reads TGTGCCAGCTCTCAAGACCATGGACAGGGTGACGAGCAGTACTTC. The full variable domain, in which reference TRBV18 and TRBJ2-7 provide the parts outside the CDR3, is NAGVMQNPRHLVRRRGQEARLRCSPMKGHSHVYWYRQLPEEGLKFMVYLQKENIIDESGMPKERFSAEFPKEGPSILRIQQVVRGDSAAYFCASSQDHGQGDEQYFGPGTRLTVT.

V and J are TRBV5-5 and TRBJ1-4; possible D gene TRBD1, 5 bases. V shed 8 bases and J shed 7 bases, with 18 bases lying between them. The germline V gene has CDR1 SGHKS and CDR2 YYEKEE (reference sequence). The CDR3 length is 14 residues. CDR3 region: CASTRGAQGEKLFF. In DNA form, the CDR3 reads TGTGCCAGTACCCGCGGGGCCCAGGGTGAAAAACTGTTTTTT.

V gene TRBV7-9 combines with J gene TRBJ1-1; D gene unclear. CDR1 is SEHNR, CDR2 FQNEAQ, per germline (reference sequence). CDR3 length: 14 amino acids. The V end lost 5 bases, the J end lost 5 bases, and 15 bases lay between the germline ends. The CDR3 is CASSPSARGTEAFF. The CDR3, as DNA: TGTGCCAGCAGCCCATCGGCCCGAGGGACTGAAGCTTTCTTT.

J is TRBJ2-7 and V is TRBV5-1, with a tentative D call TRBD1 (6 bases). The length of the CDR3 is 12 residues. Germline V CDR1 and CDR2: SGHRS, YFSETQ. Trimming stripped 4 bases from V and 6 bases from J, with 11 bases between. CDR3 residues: CASSPKDSEQYF. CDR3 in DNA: TGCGCCAGCAGCCCGAAGGACAGCGAGCAGTACTTC.

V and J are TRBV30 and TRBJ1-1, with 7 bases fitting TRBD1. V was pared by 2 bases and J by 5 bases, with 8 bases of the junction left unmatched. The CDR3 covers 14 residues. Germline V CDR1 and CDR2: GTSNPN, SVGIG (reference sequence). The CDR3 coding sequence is TGTGCCTGGAGTTGGGACAGCTCAGGGACTGAAGCTTTCTTT. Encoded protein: CAWSWDSSGTEAFF.

This CDR3 reads CAWSFGTGENYGYTF. For the CDR3, the DNA is TGTGCCTGGAGCTTCGGGACAGGGGAGAACTATGGCTACACCTTC. The chain combines TRBV30 with TRBJ1-2, with 10 bases lining up with TRBD1. In germline, CDR1 is GTSNPN, CDR2 SVGIG (reference sequence). The CDR3 sequence is 15 residues long. The ends lost 3 bases at V and 2 bases at J; junction bases unmatched: 6.

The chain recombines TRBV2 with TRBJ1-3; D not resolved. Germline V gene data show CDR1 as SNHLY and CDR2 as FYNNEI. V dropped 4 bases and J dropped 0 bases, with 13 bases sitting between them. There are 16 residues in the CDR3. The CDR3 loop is CASSGQKPNSGNTIYF. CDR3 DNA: TGTGCCAGCAGTGGGCAAAAACCCAACTCTGGAAACACCATATATTTT.

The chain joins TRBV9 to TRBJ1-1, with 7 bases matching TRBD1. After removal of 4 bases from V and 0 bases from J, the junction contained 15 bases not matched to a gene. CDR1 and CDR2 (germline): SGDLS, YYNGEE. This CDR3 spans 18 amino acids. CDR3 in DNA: TGTGCCAGCAGCTCCGGGACAGCTCCTTCCCTAATGAACACTGAAGCTTTCTTT. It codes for CASSSGTAPSLMNTEAFF. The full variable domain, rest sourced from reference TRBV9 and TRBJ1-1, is DSGVTQTPKHLITATGQRVTLRCSPRSGDLSVYWYQQSLDQGLQFLIQYYNGEERAKGNILERFSAQQFPDLHSELNLSSLELGDSALYFCASSSGTAPSLMNTEAFFGQGTRLTVV.

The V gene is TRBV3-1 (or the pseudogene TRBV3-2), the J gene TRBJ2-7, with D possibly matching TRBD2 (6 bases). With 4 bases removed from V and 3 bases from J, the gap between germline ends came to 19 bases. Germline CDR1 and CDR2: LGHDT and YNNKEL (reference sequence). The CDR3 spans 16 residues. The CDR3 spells CASSRGTGVYYYEQYF. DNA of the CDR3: TGTGCCAGCAGCCGGGGGACGGGAGTCTACTACTACGAGCAGTACTTC.

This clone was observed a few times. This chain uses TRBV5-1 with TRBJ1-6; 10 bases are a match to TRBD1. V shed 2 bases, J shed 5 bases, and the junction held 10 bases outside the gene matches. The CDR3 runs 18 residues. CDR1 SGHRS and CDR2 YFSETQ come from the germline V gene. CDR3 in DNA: TGCGCCAGCAGCTTATGGACAGGGGGAAAAGGGGATAATTCACCCCTCCACTTT. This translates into CASSLWTGGKGDNSPLHF.

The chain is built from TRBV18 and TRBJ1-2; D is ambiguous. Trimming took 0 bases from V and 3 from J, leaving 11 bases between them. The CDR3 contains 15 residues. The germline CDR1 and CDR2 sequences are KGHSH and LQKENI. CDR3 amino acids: CASSPPQVLYYGYTF. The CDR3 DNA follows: TGTGCCAGCTCACCACCCCAGGTTTTGTACTATGGCTACACCTTC.

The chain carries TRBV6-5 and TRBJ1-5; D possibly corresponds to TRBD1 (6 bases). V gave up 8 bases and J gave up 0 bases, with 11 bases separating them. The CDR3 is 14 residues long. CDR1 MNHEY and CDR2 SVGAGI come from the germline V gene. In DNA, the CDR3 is TGTGCCAGCCGCCGGGACAATAGCAATCAGCCCCAGCATTTT. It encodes CASRRDNSNQPQHF.

CDR3 nucleotide sequence: TGTGCCAGCAGCCAAGCCCCGGGGAAAGCTTTCTTT. This gives the protein CASSQAPGKAFF. The V call is TRBV4-2, the J call TRBJ1-1; D unclear. V dropped 1 base and J dropped 9 bases, with 9 bases sitting between them. In germline, CDR1 is LGHNA, CDR2 YNFKEQ. This CDR3 is built from 12 residues.

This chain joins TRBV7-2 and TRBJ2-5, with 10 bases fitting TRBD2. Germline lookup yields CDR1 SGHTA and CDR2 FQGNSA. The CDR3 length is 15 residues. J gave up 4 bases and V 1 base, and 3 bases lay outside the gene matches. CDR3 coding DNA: TGTGCCAGCAGCTTAGGGCTAGCGGGGGCAGAGACCCAGTACTTC. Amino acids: CASSLGLAGAETQYF.

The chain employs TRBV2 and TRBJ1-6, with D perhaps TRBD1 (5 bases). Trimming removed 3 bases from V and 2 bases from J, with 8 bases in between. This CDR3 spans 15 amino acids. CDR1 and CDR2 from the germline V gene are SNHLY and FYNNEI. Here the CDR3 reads CASSDRAAYNSPLHF. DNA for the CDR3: TGTGCCAGCAGTGACAGGGCAGCCTATAATTCACCCCTCCACTTT.

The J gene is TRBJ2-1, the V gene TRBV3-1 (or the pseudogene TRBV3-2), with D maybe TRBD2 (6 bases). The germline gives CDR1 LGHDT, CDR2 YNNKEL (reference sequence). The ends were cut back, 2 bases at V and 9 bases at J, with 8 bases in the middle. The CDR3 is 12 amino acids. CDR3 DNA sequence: TGTGCCAGCAGCCAACGGAGGGGTGAGCAGTTCTTC. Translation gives CASSQRRGEQFF.